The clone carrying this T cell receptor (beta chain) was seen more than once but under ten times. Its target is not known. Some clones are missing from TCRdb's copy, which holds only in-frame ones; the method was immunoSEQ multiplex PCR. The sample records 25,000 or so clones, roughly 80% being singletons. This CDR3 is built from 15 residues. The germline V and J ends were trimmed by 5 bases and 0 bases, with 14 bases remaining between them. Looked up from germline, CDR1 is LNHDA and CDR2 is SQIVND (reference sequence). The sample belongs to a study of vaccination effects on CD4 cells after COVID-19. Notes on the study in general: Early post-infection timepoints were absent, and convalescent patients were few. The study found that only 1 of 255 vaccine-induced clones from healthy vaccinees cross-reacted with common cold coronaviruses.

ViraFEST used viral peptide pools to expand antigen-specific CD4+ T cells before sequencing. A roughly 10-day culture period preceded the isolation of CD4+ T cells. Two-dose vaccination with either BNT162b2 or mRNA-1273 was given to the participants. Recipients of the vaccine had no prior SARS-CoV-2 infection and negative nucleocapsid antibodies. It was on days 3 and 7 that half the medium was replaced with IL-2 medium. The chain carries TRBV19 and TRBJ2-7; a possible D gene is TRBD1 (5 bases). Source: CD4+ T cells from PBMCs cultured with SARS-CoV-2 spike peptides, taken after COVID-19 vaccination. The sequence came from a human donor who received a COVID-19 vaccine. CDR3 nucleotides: TGTGCCAGTAGTCTGTGGCCAAGGGGCTCCTACGAGCAGTACTTC. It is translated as CASSLWPRGSYEQYF. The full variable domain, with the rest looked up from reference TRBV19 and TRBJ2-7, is DGGITQSPKYLFRKEGQNVTLSCEQNLNHDAMYWYRQDPGQGLRLIYYSQIVNDFQKGDIAEGYSVSREKKESFPLTVTSAQKNPTAFYLCASSLWPRGSYEQYFGPGTRLTVT.